This T cell receptor beta chain was sequenced during a study of T cell repertoires in cytomegalovirus infection. Study in general: Public TCR beta signatures were indicative of both CMV infection and a matching HLA type. Study-wide results and limits: It was HLA-C-restricted CMV-specific TCR beta clonotypes that dominated the response ex vivo. Based on cumulative public TCR beta family frequency, carriers of CMV plus the relevant HLA were identified.

As regards this clonotype: Its target is unknown.

TCRdb itself ran the reads through MiXCR, one entry per CDR3 protein. The sample yields around 490,000 distinct CDR3 sequences, 26% seen once. In germline, CDR1 is SGHVS, CDR2 FQNEAQ. CDR3 size: 12 residues. With 2 bases removed from V and 5 bases from J, the gap between germline ends came to 6 bases. This chain uses TRBV7-8 with TRBJ2-5; D gene uncertain. Sequencing was performed on PBMCs. The TCR originated in a human donor in good health (CMV status not recorded). Some clones in this sample may be carry-over from other donors' samples. DNA for the CDR3: TGTGCCAGCAGCTTATCGTGGGAGACCCAGTACTTC. Translation gives CASSLSWETQYF.